The sequence of this T cell receptor (beta chain) was determined in a study of spatial heterogeneity in lung cancer. Study results and limitations: Mutation counts in tumors were tracked by counts of expanded intratumoral alpha and beta TCRs.

This clonotype showed up many times. Its specificity is unknown. MiXCR, run by TCRdb on the 5' RACE reads, gives a single entry per CDR3 protein. The sample shows about 11,000 distinct CDR3 sequences, 9.5% to 15% of them seen only once. As for time point: sample taken at primary tumor resection. The junction had 12 bases not matched to a gene; V was cut back by 0 bases and J by 0 bases. The CDR3 totals 20 residues. CDR1 and CDR2 (germline): MGHRA, YSYEKL. The sequence was collected from a male donor with early-stage non-small cell lung cancer. The chain couples TRBV4-1 to TRBJ2-1, with 9 bases identical to TRBD2. The sequencing used lung tumor tissue, collected at surgery. The CDR3, as DNA: TGCGCCAGCAGCCAAGAGGTTGGGCTAGCGGGGTCTAGCTCCTACAATGAGCAGTTCTTC. Residues: CASSQEVGLAGSSSYNEQFF.